This T cell receptor (beta chain) was documented in a study of blood T cell repertoires in COVID-19. As for the study in general: There were acute and convalescent COVID-19 samples, and they came from the United States, Italy and Spain.

Per the original methods: How many nucleated cells were present was estimated from reference gene primer amplification. Data came from immunoSEQ multiplex PCR; TCRdb stores just in-frame clones and leaves some out. The V and J calls and the clone size are those of that table, but D and trimming were determined from the DNA. The data hold about 200,000 clones, with about 83% observed a single time. This clone was recorded only once. CDR3 size: 17 residues. V was shortened by 5 bases and J by 1 base, with 18 bases between the two germline ends. The germline gives CDR1 MDHEN, CDR2 SYDVKM. V and J are TRBV28 and TRBJ2-4; D is ambiguous. The sequence was obtained from a woman aged 45-60 years with active or convalescent COVID-19. Source material: peripheral blood. CDR3 nucleotide sequence: TGTGCCAGCAGTCTCCTTTCACCAGGCCTGGCCAAAAACATTCAGTACTTC. This encodes CASSLLSPGLAKNIQYF.